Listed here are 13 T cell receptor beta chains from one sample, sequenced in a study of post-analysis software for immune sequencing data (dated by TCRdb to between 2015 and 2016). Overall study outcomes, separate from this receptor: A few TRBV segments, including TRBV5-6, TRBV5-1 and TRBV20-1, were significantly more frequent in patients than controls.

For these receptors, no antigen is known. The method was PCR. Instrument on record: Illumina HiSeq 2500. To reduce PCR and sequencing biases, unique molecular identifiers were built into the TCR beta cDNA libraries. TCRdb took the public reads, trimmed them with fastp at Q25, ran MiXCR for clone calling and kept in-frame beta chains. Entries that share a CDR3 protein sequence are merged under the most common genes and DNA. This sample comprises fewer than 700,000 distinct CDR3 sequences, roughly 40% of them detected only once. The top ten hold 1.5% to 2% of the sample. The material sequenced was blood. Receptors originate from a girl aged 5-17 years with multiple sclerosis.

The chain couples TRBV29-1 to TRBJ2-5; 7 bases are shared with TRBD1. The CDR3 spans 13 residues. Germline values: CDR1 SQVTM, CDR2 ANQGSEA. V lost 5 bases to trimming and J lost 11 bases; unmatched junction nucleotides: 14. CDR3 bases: TGCAGCGTTTCACAGGGGCCCTTCGGTGAGCAGTACTTC. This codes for CSVSQGPFGEQYF.

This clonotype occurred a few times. For the CDR3, the DNA is TGTGCCAGCAGCCAAGAGAGTGGCAGGCGGTTCTTC. This translates into CASSQESGRRFF. The rearrangement uses TRBV3-1 and TRBJ2-1; D unresolved. Germline-derived CDR1 and CDR2 are LGHDT and YNNKEL (reference sequence). The V end was cut by 0 bases, the J end by 15 bases, with 12 bases between. The CDR3 extends over 12 amino acids.

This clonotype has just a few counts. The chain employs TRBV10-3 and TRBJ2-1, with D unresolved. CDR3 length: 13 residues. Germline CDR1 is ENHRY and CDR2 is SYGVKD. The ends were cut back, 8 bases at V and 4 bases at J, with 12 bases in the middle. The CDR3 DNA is TGTGCCATCTTAGGTTGGGGTTACAATGAGCAGTTCTTC. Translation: CAILGWGYNEQFF.

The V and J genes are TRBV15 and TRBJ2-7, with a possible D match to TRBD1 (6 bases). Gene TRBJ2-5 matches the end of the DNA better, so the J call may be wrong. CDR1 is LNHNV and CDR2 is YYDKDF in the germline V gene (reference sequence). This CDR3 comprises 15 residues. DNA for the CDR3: TGTGCCACCAGCAGAGATCAGGGGTCTGGCGAGACCCAGTACTTC. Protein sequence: CATSRDQGSGETQYF.

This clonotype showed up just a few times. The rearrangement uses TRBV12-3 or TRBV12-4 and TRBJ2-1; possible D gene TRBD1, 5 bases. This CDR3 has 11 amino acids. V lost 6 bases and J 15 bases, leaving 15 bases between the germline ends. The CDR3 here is CASSSRGNGFF. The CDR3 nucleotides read TGTGCCAGCAGCTCTAGGGGCAATGGGTTCTTC.

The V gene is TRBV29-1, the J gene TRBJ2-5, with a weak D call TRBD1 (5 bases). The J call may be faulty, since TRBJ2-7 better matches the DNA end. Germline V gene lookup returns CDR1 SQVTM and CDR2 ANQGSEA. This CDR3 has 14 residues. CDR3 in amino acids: CSVTKVGARDEQYF. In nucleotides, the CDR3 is TGCAGCGTAACTAAAGTAGGGGCTAGGGACGAGCAGTACTTC.

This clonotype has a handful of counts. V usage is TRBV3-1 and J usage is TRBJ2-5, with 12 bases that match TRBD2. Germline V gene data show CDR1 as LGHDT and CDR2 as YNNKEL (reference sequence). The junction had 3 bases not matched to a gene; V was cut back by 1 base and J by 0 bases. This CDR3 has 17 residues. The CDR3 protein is CASSQGLAGVNQETQYF. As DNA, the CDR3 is TGTGCCAGCAGCCAAGGACTAGCGGGGGTCAACCAAGAGACCCAGTACTTC.

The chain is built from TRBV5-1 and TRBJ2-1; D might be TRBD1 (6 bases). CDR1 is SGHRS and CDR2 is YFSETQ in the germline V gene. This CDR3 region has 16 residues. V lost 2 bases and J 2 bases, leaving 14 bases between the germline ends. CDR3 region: CASSFLQGSTYNEQFF. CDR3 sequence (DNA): TGCGCCAGCAGCTTTCTCCAGGGGTCAACCTACAATGAGCAGTTCTTC.

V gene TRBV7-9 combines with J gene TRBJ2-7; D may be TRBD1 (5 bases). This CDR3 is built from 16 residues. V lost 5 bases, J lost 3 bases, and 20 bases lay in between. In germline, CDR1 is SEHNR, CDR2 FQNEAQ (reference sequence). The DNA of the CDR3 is TGTGCCAGCAGCCCCCCAGTAGTCAGGGCTTTCTACGAGCAGTACTTC. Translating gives CASSPPVVRAFYEQYF.

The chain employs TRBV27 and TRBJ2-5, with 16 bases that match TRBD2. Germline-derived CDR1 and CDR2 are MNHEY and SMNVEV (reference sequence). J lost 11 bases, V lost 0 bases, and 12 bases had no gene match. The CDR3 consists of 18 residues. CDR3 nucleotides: TGTGCCAGCAGTTTATCGGTTACGGGACTAGCGGGAGGGGGCGGGCAGTACTTC. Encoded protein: CASSLSVTGLAGGGGQYF.

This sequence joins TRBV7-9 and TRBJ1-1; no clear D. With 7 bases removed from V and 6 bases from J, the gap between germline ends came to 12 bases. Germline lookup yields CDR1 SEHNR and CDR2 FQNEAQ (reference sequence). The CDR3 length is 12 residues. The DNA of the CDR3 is TGTGCCAGCACCTTTAAAGCCGCTGAAGCTTTCTTT. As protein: CASTFKAAEAFF.

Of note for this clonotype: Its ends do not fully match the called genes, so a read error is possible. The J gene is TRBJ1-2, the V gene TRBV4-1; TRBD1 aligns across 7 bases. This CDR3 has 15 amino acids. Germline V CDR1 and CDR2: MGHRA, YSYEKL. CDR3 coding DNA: TGCGCCAGCAGCCAAAAAACAGGGGCTAACCATGGCTACACCTTC. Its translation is CASSQKTGANHGYTF.

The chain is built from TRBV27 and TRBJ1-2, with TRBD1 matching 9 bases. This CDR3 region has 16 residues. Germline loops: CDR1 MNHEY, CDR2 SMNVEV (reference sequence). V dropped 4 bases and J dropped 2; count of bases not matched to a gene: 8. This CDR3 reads CASSYAGQGLNYGYTF. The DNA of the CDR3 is TGTGCCAGCAGTTACGCCGGACAGGGGTTAAACTATGGCTACACCTTC.